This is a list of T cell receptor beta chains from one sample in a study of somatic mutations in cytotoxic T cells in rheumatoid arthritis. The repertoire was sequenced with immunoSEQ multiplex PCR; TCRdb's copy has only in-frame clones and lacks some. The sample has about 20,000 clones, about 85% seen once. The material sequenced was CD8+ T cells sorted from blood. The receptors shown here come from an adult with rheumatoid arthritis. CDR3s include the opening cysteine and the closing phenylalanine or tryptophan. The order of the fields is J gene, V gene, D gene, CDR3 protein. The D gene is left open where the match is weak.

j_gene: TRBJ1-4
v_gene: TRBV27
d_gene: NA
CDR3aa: CASSLSMGAKLFF

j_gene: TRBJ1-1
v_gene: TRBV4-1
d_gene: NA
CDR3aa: CASSAGTVNTEAFF

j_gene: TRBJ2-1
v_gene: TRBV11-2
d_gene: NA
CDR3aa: CASSPLVGADNEQFF

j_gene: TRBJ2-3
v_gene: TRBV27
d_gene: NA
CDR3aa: CASSPYGVALDTQYF

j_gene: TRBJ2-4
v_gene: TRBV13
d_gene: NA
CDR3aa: CASSLGAENIQYF

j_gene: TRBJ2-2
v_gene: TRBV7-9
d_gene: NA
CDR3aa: CASSFPGAGELFF

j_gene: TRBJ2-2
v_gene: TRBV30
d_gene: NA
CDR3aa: CACRGTNTGELFF

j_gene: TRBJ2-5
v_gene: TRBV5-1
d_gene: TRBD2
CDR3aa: CASSLLTASGREETQYF

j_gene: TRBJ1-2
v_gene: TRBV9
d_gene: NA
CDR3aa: CASSGPGGDGYTF

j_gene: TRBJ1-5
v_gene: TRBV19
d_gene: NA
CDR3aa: CASSRQLNQPQHF

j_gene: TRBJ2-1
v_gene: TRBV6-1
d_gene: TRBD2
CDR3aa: CASSVSGGSYNEQFF

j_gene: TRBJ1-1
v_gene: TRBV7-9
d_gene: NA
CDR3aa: CASSLALGPTISTEAFF

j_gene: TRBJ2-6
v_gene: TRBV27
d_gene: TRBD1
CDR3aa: CASSPRDSSSGANVLTF

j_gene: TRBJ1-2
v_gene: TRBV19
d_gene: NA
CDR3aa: CASSISSTGYGYTF

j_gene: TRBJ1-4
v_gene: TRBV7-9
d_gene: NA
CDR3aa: CASLGLGTRNEKLFF

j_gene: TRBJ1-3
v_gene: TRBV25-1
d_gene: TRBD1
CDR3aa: CASTISGQGSGNTIYF

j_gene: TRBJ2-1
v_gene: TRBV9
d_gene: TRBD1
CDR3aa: CASSAWTGLSYNEQFF

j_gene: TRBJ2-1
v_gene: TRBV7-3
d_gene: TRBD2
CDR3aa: CASSPRWGGRVDEQFF

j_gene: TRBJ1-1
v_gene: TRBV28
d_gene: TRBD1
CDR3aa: CASSNQGGGTEAFF

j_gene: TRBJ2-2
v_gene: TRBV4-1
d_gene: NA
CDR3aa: CASSQRGHSNTGELFF

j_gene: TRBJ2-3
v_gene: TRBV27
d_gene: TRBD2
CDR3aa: CASSLILAGGPEDTQYF

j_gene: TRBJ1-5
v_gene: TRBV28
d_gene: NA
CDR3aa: CASSFRQGSEQPQHF

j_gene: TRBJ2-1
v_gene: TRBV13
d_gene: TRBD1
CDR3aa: CASSSGTGAFQNEQFF

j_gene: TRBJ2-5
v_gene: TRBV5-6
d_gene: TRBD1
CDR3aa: CASSLEGTGSGETQYF

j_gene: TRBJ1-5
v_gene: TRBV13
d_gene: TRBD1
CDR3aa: CASSFGTGGQPQHF

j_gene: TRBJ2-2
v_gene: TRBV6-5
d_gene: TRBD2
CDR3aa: CASSYSREGTGELFF

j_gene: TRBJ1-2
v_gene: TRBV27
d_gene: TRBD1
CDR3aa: CASSFGTASNYGYTF

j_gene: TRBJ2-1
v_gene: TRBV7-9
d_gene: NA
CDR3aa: CASTNRAYNEQFF

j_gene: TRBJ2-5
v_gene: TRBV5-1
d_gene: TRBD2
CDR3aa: CASSSGLAGVGETQYF

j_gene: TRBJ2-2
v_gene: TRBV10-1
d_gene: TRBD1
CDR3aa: CASRETGTGELFF

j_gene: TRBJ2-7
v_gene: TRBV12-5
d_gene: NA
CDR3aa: CASARTGQTYEQYF

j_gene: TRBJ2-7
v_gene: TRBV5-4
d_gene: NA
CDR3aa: CASSLGTTYEQYF

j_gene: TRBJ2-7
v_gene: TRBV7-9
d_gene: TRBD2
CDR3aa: CASSLVAGGSEQYF

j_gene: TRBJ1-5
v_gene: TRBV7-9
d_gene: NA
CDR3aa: CASSLGDQPQHF

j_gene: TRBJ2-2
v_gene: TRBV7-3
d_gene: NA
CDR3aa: CASSLRGQLGTGELFF

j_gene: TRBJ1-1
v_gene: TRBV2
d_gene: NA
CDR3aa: CASTAYGQNPEAFF

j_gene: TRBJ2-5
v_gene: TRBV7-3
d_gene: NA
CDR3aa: CASSLGAGETQYF

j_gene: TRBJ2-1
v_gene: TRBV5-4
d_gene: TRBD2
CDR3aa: CASSGTTSGSYNEQFF

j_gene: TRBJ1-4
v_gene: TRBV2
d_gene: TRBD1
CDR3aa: CASVPGGSLNEKLFF

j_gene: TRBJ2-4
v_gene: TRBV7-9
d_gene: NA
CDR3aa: CASSLNRGRAKNIQYF

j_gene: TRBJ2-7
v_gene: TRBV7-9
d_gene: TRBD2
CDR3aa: CASSPEGSGRDAQYF

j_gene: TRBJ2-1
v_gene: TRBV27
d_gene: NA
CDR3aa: CASSFRTKGHEQFF